The 25 T cell receptor beta chains listed next were all sequenced from one sample in a study of blood T cell repertoires in COVID-19. Assay: immunoSEQ multiplex PCR; the TCRdb copy retains only in-frame clones and omits some. Of about 120,000 clones listed, approximately 87% were seen once; the top ten hold about 2%. The sequenced sample consisted of peripheral blood. These receptors all stem from a woman between 45 and 60 years old with acute or convalescent COVID-19.

The chain recombines TRBV30 with TRBJ1-1; possible D gene TRBD1, 5 bases. There are 16 residues in the CDR3. Germline CDR1 and CDR2: GTSNPN and SVGIG (reference sequence). V was clipped by 2 bases and J by 3 bases, with 19 bases between them. The CDR3 nucleotides are TGTGCCTGGAGTATTTTTCAGGGTCGACTGGACACTGAAGCTTTCTTT. It translates to CAWSIFQGRLDTEAFF.

The chain carries TRBV4-3 and TRBJ1-2; no clear D gene. Deletions cut 0 bases from V and 3 bases from J, with 8 bases between. Germline V gene lookup returns CDR1 LGHNA and CDR2 YSLEER. This CDR3 is 14 amino acids long. CDR3 in DNA: TGCGCCAGCAGCCAAGATTCCGGGTACTATGGCTACACCTTC. As protein: CASSQDSGYYGYTF.

The chain carries TRBV29-1 and TRBJ1-1; tentatively, D is TRBD1 (5 bases). Germline values: CDR1 SQVTM, CDR2 ANQGSEA. Trimming removed 8 bases from V and 0 bases from J, with 7 bases in between. The length of the CDR3 is 11 residues. The CDR3 nucleotides are TGCAGCACGACAGTGAACACTGAAGCTTTCTTT. Its protein is CSTTVNTEAFF. Looking up the rest from reference TRBV29-1 and TRBJ1-1 gives the full variable domain: SAVISQKPSRDICQRGTSLTIQCQVDSQVTMMFWYRQQPGQSLTLIATANQGSEATYESGFVIDKFPISRPNLTFSTLTVSNMSPEDSSIYLCSTTVNTEAFFGQGTRLTVV.

In DNA form, the CDR3 reads TGTGCCTGGGGACAGGGGTACAATGAGCAGTTCTTC. It specifies CAWGQGYNEQFF. J is TRBJ2-1 and V is TRBV30; 9 bases are a match to TRBD1. Germline-derived CDR1 and CDR2 are GTSNPN and SVGIG (reference sequence). V lost 5 bases, J lost 4 bases, and 0 bases stayed unmatched. This CDR3 is built from 12 residues.

The chain joins TRBV19 to TRBJ1-3; D gene ambiguous. Germline V gene data show CDR1 as LNHDA and CDR2 as SQIVND (reference sequence). V was shortened by 8 bases and J by 0 bases, with 11 bases between the two germline ends. CDR3 length equals 14 residues. CDR3 in amino acids: CASWARTSGNTIYF. For the CDR3, the DNA is TGTGCCAGTTGGGCGCGAACCTCTGGAAACACCATATATTTT.

The chain carries TRBV20-1 and TRBJ2-7; D remains ambiguous. V gave up 0 bases and J gave up 6 bases, with 6 bases separating them. Germline V CDR1 and CDR2: DFQATT, SNEGSKA (reference sequence). This CDR3 is 11 amino acids long. CDR3 DNA sequence: TGCAGTGCTAGAGATGCAGGCGAGCAGTACTTC. Translated: CSARDAGEQYF.

The V call is TRBV15, the J call TRBJ2-2; 9 bases line up with TRBD2. The J segment lost 1 base and the V segment lost 3 bases, leaving 3 bases of the junction unmatched. The CDR3 extends over 16 amino acids. Germline V gene data show CDR1 as LNHNV and CDR2 as YYDKDF (reference sequence). The CDR3 region is CATSRASGKNTGELFF. CDR3 sequence (DNA): TGTGCCACCAGCAGGGCTAGCGGGAAGAACACCGGGGAGCTGTTTTTT.

This clone came up once. The rearrangement links TRBV2 to TRBJ2-7; 11 bases are a match to TRBD2. Germline V gene data show CDR1 as SNHLY and CDR2 as FYNNEI. The CDR3 consists of 15 residues. V was pared by 2 bases and J by 4 bases, with 4 bases of the junction left unmatched. The CDR3 sequence: CASSEKSSGRYEQYF. The CDR3 nucleotides read TGTGCCAGCAGTGAAAAGTCTAGCGGGAGGTACGAGCAGTACTTC.

The genes are TRBV11-2 and TRBJ2-5; 8 bases agree with TRBD2. Germline V gene data show CDR1 as SGHAT and CDR2 as FQNNGV. The V gene end was trimmed by 6 bases and the J gene end by 5 bases; junction bases not matched to a gene: 8. The CDR3 runs to 14 residues. CDR3 sequence (DNA): TGTGCCAGCAGTCCGACAGCGGGAGTGGAGACCCAGTACTTC. It codes for CASSPTAGVETQYF.

The chain combines TRBV7-8 with TRBJ2-1, with D maybe TRBD2 (5 bases). This CDR3 spans 12 amino acids. The germline gives CDR1 SGHVS, CDR2 FQNEAQ. V was clipped by 5 bases and J by 10 bases, with 12 bases between them. CDR3 sequence: CASSPYSGEQFF. CDR3 sequence (DNA): TGTGCCAGCAGCCCCTATTCGGGAGAGCAGTTCTTC. Full variable domain (remainder filled in from reference TRBV7-8 and TRBJ2-1): GAGVSQSPRYKVAKRGQDVALRCDPISGHVSLFWYQQALGQGPEFLTYFQNEAQLDKSGLPSDRFFAERPEGSVSTLKIQRTQQEDSAVYLCASSPYSGEQFFGPGTRLTVL.

The chain carries TRBV18 and TRBJ1-4; D is possibly TRBD1 (6 bases). From germline, CDR1 is KGHSH and CDR2 LQKENI. The CDR3 consists of 12 residues. V was clipped by 6 bases and J by 7 bases, with 9 bases between them. CDR3 in DNA: TGTGCCAGCTCCCCGGACAGTGAAAAACTGTTTTTT. Protein: CASSPDSEKLFF.

The chain carries TRBV28 and TRBJ2-7, with 13 bases that match TRBD2. V trimming: 6 bases; J trimming: 3 bases; junction bases outside the gene matches: 5. CDR1 and CDR2 from the germline V gene are MDHEN and SYDVKM. The CDR3 loop spans 15 amino acids. The CDR3 DNA reads as TGTGCCAGCAGCCCCGGACTAGCGGGGGACTACGAGCAGTACTTC. Its protein is CASSPGLAGDYEQYF.

The V gene is TRBV18, the J gene TRBJ1-1; 7 bases are shared with TRBD1. Germline V lookup: CDR1 KGHSH, CDR2 LQKENI. This CDR3 comprises 12 residues. Trimming took 2 bases from V and 8 from J; bases not matched to a gene: 2. CDR3 bases: TGTGCCAGCTCACCATCGGGACAGGAAGCTTTCTTT. Encoded protein: CASSPSGQEAFF.

The rearrangement uses TRBV24-1 and TRBJ1-5; 10 bases line up with TRBD1. CDR1 and CDR2 (germline): KGHDR, SFDVKD. Trimming cost V 4 bases and J 6 bases; bases outside gene matches: 8. The CDR3 extends over 16 amino acids. The CDR3 sequence is CATSESGTGDGQPQHF. The CDR3 DNA follows: TGTGCCACCAGTGAATCCGGGACAGGGGACGGTCAGCCCCAGCATTTT.

The chain couples TRBV19 to TRBJ1-2; D is possibly TRBD1 (6 bases). The CDR3 has 13 residues. With 4 bases removed from V and 6 bases from J, the gap between germline ends came to 12 bases. Germline V gives CDR1 LNHDA, CDR2 SQIVND (reference sequence). CDR3 bases: TGTGCCAGTAGTAAAACAGGGAGGGATGGCTACACCTTC. Protein: CASSKTGRDGYTF. The full variable domain, its missing parts supplied by reference TRBV19 and TRBJ1-2, is DGGITQSPKYLFRKEGQNVTLSCEQNLNHDAMYWYRQDPGQGLRLIYYSQIVNDFQKGDIAEGYSVSREKKESFPLTVTSAQKNPTAFYLCASSKTGRDGYTFGSGTRLTVV.

CDR3 loop: CASSPRGGQETQYF. CDR3 coding DNA: TGTGCCAGCAGCCCTCGCGGGGGCCAAGAGACCCAGTACTTC. V usage is TRBV9 and J usage is TRBJ2-5; 7 bases match TRBD2. J was trimmed by 1 base and V by 4 bases; bases with no gene match: 4. CDR3 length: 14 residues. Per germline, CDR1 SGDLS and CDR2 YYNGEE.

V gene TRBV30 combines with J gene TRBJ1-2; possibly TRBD1 for D (6 bases). Trimming pared 4 bases from V and 5 bases from J, leaving 23 bases between. The CDR3 extends over 16 amino acids. The germline gives CDR1 GTSNPN, CDR2 SVGIG (reference sequence). The CDR3 sequence: CAWITPGALLRYGYTF. The CDR3 region has the DNA TGTGCCTGGATAACGCCAGGGGCCCTTCTAAGATATGGCTACACCTTC. Full variable domain (remainder filled in from reference TRBV30 and TRBJ1-2): SQTIHQWPATLVQPVGSPLSLECTVEGTSNPNLYWYRQAAGRGLQLLFYSVGIGQISSEVPQNLSASRPQDRQFILSSKKLLLSDSGFYLCAWITPGALLRYGYTFGSGTRLTVV.

This clone has just one count. The rearrangement joins TRBV29-1 to TRBJ2-2; perhaps TRBD1 as D (5 bases). In germline, CDR1 is SQVTM, CDR2 ANQGSEA. The CDR3 covers 13 residues. V was shortened by 3 bases and J by 4 bases, with 9 bases between the two germline ends. The CDR3 bases are TGCAGCGTTGACAGGGTTGGCACCGGGGAGCTGTTTTTT. It is translated as CSVDRVGTGELFF.

This chain links TRBV19 with TRBJ1-2, with a weak D call TRBD1 (6 bases). Trimming took 4 bases from V and 7 from J, leaving 16 bases between them. This CDR3 has 14 amino acids. From germline, CDR1 is LNHDA and CDR2 SQIVND (reference sequence). In DNA, the CDR3 is TGTGCCAGTAGTAAAAACAGGGAAAGTTCTGGCTACACCTTC. Its protein is CASSKNRESSGYTF.

J is TRBJ1-2 and V is TRBV4-3; TRBD1 is a possible D gene (5 bases). Germline V CDR1 and CDR2: LGHNA, YSLEER. The CDR3 spans 16 residues. Trimming stripped 4 bases from V and 7 bases from J, with 22 bases between. The CDR3 sequence is CASSPSLLGMGLGYTF. For the CDR3, the DNA is TGCGCCAGCAGCCCGTCCCTTTTGGGGATGGGGCTTGGCTACACCTTC.

The chain employs TRBV29-1 and TRBJ1-2, with 7 bases lining up with TRBD1. Germline-derived CDR1 and CDR2 are SQVTM and ANQGSEA. CDR3 length: 12 amino acids. After removal of 3 bases from V and 4 bases from J, the junction contained 2 bases not matched to a gene. CDR3 sequence: CSVDRGIYGYTF. In DNA, the CDR3 is TGCAGCGTTGACAGGGGGATCTATGGCTACACCTTC.

J is TRBJ1-2 and V is TRBV5-1; 7 nucleotides match TRBD1. Trimming cost V 0 bases and J 6 bases; bases outside gene matches: 5. Per the germline V gene, CDR1 is SGHRS and CDR2 is YFSETQ. The CDR3 has 14 amino acids. CDR3 protein: CASSLGTTGNGYTF. The CDR3 region has the DNA TGCGCCAGCAGCTTGGGGACGACAGGGAATGGCTACACCTTC. The variable domain in full, with the rest retrieved from reference TRBV5-1 and TRBJ1-2, is KAGVTQTPRYLIKTRGQQVTLSCSPISGHRSVSWYQQTPGQGLQFLFEYFSETQRNKGNFPGRFSGRQFSNSRSEMNVSTLELGDSALYLCASSLGTTGNGYTFGSGTRLTVV.

V and J are TRBV20-1 and TRBJ2-2; D perhaps matches TRBD2 (5 bases). Germline CDR1 is DFQATT and CDR2 is SNEGSKA (reference sequence). CDR3 length: 14 residues. Trimming took off 3 bases at V and 5 bases at J, with 13 bases between the two ends. As DNA, the CDR3 is TGCAGTGCTAGTTCGGCCCGGGGAACCGGGGAGCTGTTTTTT. As protein: CSASSARGTGELFF.

J is TRBJ2-7 and V is TRBV29-1; 10 positions agree with TRBD1. The germline gives CDR1 SQVTM, CDR2 ANQGSEA. Trimming at V came to 6 bases and at J to 2 bases, leaving 10 bases not matched to a gene. The CDR3 loop spans 15 amino acids. CDR3: CSVKGTGDSAYEQYF. DNA of the CDR3: TGCAGCGTAAAAGGGACAGGGGATAGCGCCTACGAGCAGTACTTC.

Worth noting for this clone: The sample holds other DNA sequences that translate to the same CDR3. This rearrangement joins TRBV24-1 to TRBJ1-2, with TRBD1 matching 10 bases. The CDR3 has 14 residues. J gave up 8 bases and V 4 bases, and 6 bases lay outside the gene matches. CDR1 is KGHDR and CDR2 is SFDVKD in the germline V gene. The CDR3: CATSETGQGSGYTF. Here the CDR3 DNA reads TGTGCCACCAGTGAAACGGGACAGGGGTCGGGCTACACCTTC.